This T cell receptor (beta chain) was retrieved from a study of PD-L1 blockade in urothelial cancer. Whole-study context: Atezolizumab was started by patients in the mid-2010s at 1,200 mg intravenously every 3 weeks. Study-wide findings and caveats: A pretreatment blood TCR clonality that fell below the median predicted better progression-free and overall survival.

The assay was immunoSEQ multiplex PCR, and TCRdb's table has in-frame clones only and misses some. The table shows over 100,000 clones, with approximately 84% occurring only once. Time point reported: pretreatment peripheral blood. Of note for this clone: Its antigen is not identified.

V was pared by 5 bases and J by 5 bases, with 11 bases of the junction left unmatched. This CDR3 has 16 residues. Germline CDR1 and CDR2: SGHAT and FQNNGV. The sequence came from a man aged 45-65 years with urothelial cancer. The sequencing here drew on PBMCs, taken around atezolizumab (anti-PD-L1) treatment. The rearrangement uses TRBV11-2 and TRBJ1-4; the match to TRBD1 covers 7 bases. CDR3 bases: TGTGCCAGCAGCCTAAAACGACAGGGCAACAATGAAAAACTGTTTTTT. Protein sequence: CASSLKRQGNNEKLFF.